Within the sample, the clone carrying this TCR beta chain is large. Its antigen is undetermined. The sample comes from a study of read filtering for tumor transcriptome and immune sequencing. At the time of active disease, bone marrow was collected from every patient. The study, taken as a whole, reports: This fraction held mixed bone marrow immune cells after CD138-negative sorting. Without single-read clonotypes, shared clonotype proportions correlated more between IR-seq and RNA-seq.

Molecular barcoded adaptors covering alpha/delta and beta/gamma chains were used on 400 to 450 ng RNA. Using its own MiXCR run on the reads, TCRdb lists one record per CDR3 protein. The table lists 5,000 or so distinct CDR3 sequences, about 20% of them singletons. The CDR3 consists of 15 residues. Germline lookup yields CDR1 GTSNPN and CDR2 SVGIG (reference sequence). V was pared by 1 base and J by 8 bases, with 7 bases of the junction left unmatched. This TCR came from a donor at least 40 years old with multiple myeloma. The sequenced sample was a population of CD138-negative cells sorted from bone marrow. This chain links TRBV30 with TRBJ2-1; 11 bases line up with TRBD2. The CDR3 DNA reads TGTGCCTGGAGTGCACCGGGACTAGCGGTCCATGAGCAGTTCTTC. Encoded protein: CAWSAPGLAVHEQFF.